The entry that follows covers one T cell receptor beta chain sequence. Its antigen is still unknown. CDR3 size: 18 residues. Germline V gene data show CDR1 as KGHSH and CDR2 as LQKENI. V dropped 3 bases and J dropped 7 bases, with 28 bases sitting between them. A heparinised blood draw that averaged about 116 mL was obtained once from each donor. Expressed TCRB transcripts were sequenced after all isolated RNA was converted to cDNA. The table came from immunoSEQ multiplex PCR; TCRdb's copy has only in-frame clones and leaves some out. The data contain over 300,000 clones, around 9.3% of them singletons. The sample originates from a study of beta chain features in type 1 diabetes. General study findings and limits: Shortening of TCRB CDR3s, moderate but significant, appeared in all four CD4+ subsets of Type 1 diabetes patients.

This TCR was sampled from a young man with type 1 diabetes. Sequencing was carried out using central memory CD4+ T cells from blood. This chain connects TRBV18 to TRBJ2-7; TRBD1 might be the D (5 bases). Here the CDR3 reads CASSPPRGKRKATGEQYF. CDR3 coding DNA: TGTGCCAGCTCACCCCCTAGGGGTAAGCGAAAGGCTACCGGAGAGCAGTACTTC.